The present entry profiles one T cell receptor (beta chain) with its context. This record belongs to a study of blood T cell repertoires in COVID-19. V lost 3 bases, J lost 3 bases, and 21 bases lay in between. Germline values: CDR1 WSHSY, CDR2 SAAADI. This CDR3 spans 18 amino acids. TCRdb keeps only in-frame clones here, not all; method: immunoSEQ multiplex PCR. The data show about 200,000 clones, 80% to 90% seen once. The TCR sequence derives from a woman aged 40 to 55 with acute COVID-19. This chain links TRBV10-2 with TRBJ1-5, with no clear D. Sequenced input: PBMCs or T cells enriched from blood (not recorded which). The CDR3 sequence: CASSDNKKGRNFNQPQHF. CDR3 in DNA: TGCGCCAGCAGTGACAACAAAAAAGGCAGGAATTTCAATCAGCCCCAGCATTTT.